These 27 T cell receptor beta chains originate from one sample sequenced in a study of molecular identifiers for immune sequencing clone quantification. TCRdb processed the PCR reads anew with MiXCR; each CDR3 protein has one entry. The top ten clones hold 0.7% to 0.95% of a sample with 490,000 or so distinct CDR3 sequences, roughly a fifth of them seen once. Sequencing was performed on naive CD8+ T cells from blood, with Jurkat cell RNA spiked in. Subset in this sample: FACS-sorted CD8+CD4-CCR7+CD45RA+ naive T cells. The receptors originated from a human donor in good health. Some libraries in this study had Jurkat cell RNA spiked in.

This clonotype turned up a few times. V and J are TRBV27 and TRBJ2-2, with D hard to call. V lost 5 bases and J lost 3, with 10 bases in between. Looked up from germline, CDR1 is MNHEY and CDR2 is SMNVEV (reference sequence). This CDR3 contains 14 residues. Here the CDR3 DNA reads TGTGCCAGCAGTCACGGACCTGACACCGGGGAGCTGTTTTTT. Its protein product is CASSHGPDTGELFF.

The rearrangement links TRBV4-3 to TRBJ1-2; tentatively, D is TRBD1 (5 bases). Germline V lookup: CDR1 LGHNA, CDR2 YSLEER. CDR3 size: 15 residues. The V end was cut by 0 bases, the J end by 2 bases, with 10 bases between. The CDR3 sequence is CASSQDMGGNYGYTF. DNA of the CDR3: TGCGCCAGCAGCCAAGATATGGGGGGGAACTATGGCTACACCTTC.

A remark on this clonotype: This sequence may be a read error, since a much larger clone differs from it by one base. The chain recombines TRBV4-1 with TRBJ1-1; no clear D gene. The CDR3 consists of 12 residues. CDR1 and CDR2 (germline): MGHRA, YSYEKL. The V end lost 1 base, the J end lost 10 bases, and 10 bases lay between the germline ends. CDR3 DNA sequence: TGCGCCAGCAGCCAAGGGCAGATTGGAGCTTTCTTT. Protein sequence: CASSQGQIGAFF.

A few counts support this clonotype. The rearrangement joins TRBV12-3 or TRBV12-4 to TRBJ2-6, with D maybe TRBD1 (6 bases). V lost 6 bases and J lost 2, with 17 bases in between. The CDR3 length is 17 residues. The CDR3: CASSNLRGVTGANVLTF. DNA of the CDR3: TGTGCCAGCAGCAACCTCAGGGGTGTCACTGGGGCCAACGTCCTGACTTTC.

Regarding this clonotype: A read error may be the cause here, since a much bigger clone is one base away. The chain uses TRBV5-1 and TRBJ1-1; 7 bases fit TRBD1. This CDR3 has 14 residues. CDR1 and CDR2 (germline): SGHRS, YFSETQ. CDR3 in amino acids: CASSLEQGNTGAFF. For the CDR3, the DNA is TGCGCCAGCAGCTTGGAACAGGGGAACACTGGAGCTTTCTTT. Based on the CDR3 plus reference TRBV5-1 and TRBJ1-1, the full variable domain is KAGVTQTPRYLIKTRGQQVTLSCSPISGHRSVSWYQQTPGQGLQFLFEYFSETQRNKGNFPGRFSGRQFSNSRSEMNVSTLELGDSALYLCASSLEQGNTGAFFGQGTRLTVV.

This clonotype was observed many times. The chain uses TRBV6-5 and TRBJ2-3; 10 bases fit TRBD2. From germline, CDR1 is MNHEY and CDR2 SVGAGI. This CDR3 is built from 15 residues. V lost 11 bases and J lost 4; bases outside the gene matches: 12. The CDR3 sequence: CAVGQSGGAPDTQYF. The CDR3 DNA reads TGTGCCGTAGGGCAAAGCGGGGGGGCCCCAGATACGCAGTATTTT.

This clonotype was seen more than once but under ten times. The chain combines TRBV20-1 with TRBJ2-2; the match to TRBD1 covers 9 bases. This CDR3 region has 17 residues. CDR1 DFQATT and CDR2 SNEGSKA come from the germline V gene (reference sequence). V lost 0 bases to trimming and J lost 6 bases; unmatched junction nucleotides: 11. The CDR3 DNA reads as TGCAGTGCTAGAGATGAAATGGGACAGGGATTGGCCGGGGAGCTGTTTTTT. Its translation is CSARDEMGQGLAGELFF.

This clonotype was counted a few times. The rearrangement joins TRBV19 to TRBJ2-5; the D is unclear. CDR1 and CDR2 from the germline V gene are LNHDA and SQIVND (reference sequence). V shed 5 bases and J shed 5 bases, with 21 bases lying between them. The CDR3 sequence is 16 residues long. CDR3 sequence (DNA): TGTGCCAGTAGTTCTGTCAGTTCCACCCCTGAGGAGACCCAGTACTTC. Translation gives CASSSVSSTPEETQYF.

About this clonotype itself: One junction end disagrees with the germline gene, perhaps due to a read error. The rearrangement links TRBV12-3 or TRBV12-4 to TRBJ2-1; tentatively, D is TRBD1 (6 bases). CDR3 length equals 15 residues. CDR3 in DNA: TGTACCAGCAGCCCCGAACAGGGACGCTACAATGAGCAGTTCTTC. This codes for CTSSPEQGRYNEQFF.

In this sample, this clonotype turned up many times. This chain links TRBV6-2 or TRBV6-3 with TRBJ2-7; D not resolved. The CDR3 has 10 amino acids. Trimming pared 5 bases from V and 7 bases from J, leaving 6 bases between. The germline V gene encodes CDR1 MNHEY and CDR2 SVGEGT. The CDR3 region is CASSHREQYF. CDR3 sequence (DNA): TGTGCCAGCAGTCACCGGGAGCAGTACTTC.

The rearrangement joins TRBV25-1 to TRBJ1-1; D ambiguous. The V end was cut by 5 bases, the J end by 1 base, with 14 bases between. Germline CDR1 and CDR2: MGHDK and SYGVNS. CDR3 length: 15 residues. CDR3 sequence (DNA): TGTGCCAGCAGTACCAGCCGCCGTACGAACACTGAAGCTTTCTTT. Amino acids: CASSTSRRTNTEAFF.

This clonotype occurred many times. The chain joins TRBV4-1 to TRBJ1-2; D perhaps matches TRBD1 (5 bases). Germline V gives CDR1 MGHRA, CDR2 YSYEKL. Trimming took off 0 bases at V and 4 bases at J, with 12 bases between the two ends. This CDR3 contains 15 residues. CDR3 residues: CASSQDRGRGYGYTF. In DNA form, the CDR3 reads TGCGCCAGCAGCCAAGATCGGGGGAGAGGCTATGGCTACACCTTC.

This clonotype was seen a few times. This sequence joins TRBV7-9 and TRBJ2-7, with TRBD2 matching over 8 bases. Germline lookup yields CDR1 SEHNR and CDR2 FQNEAQ (reference sequence). This CDR3 is built from 15 residues. The trim removed 5 bases at V and 2 bases at J, leaving 8 bases unmatched. The CDR3, as DNA: TGTGCCAGCAGCGAGGGTGGTAGCGGGACCTACGAGCAGTACTTC. This gives the protein CASSEGGSGTYEQYF.

This clonotype was counted a few times. The chain is built from TRBV5-1 and TRBJ1-2, with 8 nucleotides matching TRBD1. Germline CDR1 and CDR2: SGHRS and YFSETQ. Germline trimming cut 2 bases from V and 0 bases from J; bases unmatched to any gene: 12. The CDR3 is made up of 18 amino acids. CDR3 residues: CASSLQDREAAPNYGYTF. For the CDR3, the DNA is TGCGCCAGCAGCTTACAGGACAGGGAGGCCGCTCCTAACTATGGCTACACCTTC.

This clonotype was observed many times. The CDR3 here is CASSQGPPSQISHEQYF. In DNA, the CDR3 is TGCGCCAGCAGCCAAGGGCCTCCTAGCCAAATTAGCCACGAGCAGTACTTC. V and J are TRBV5-1 and TRBJ2-7; possible D gene TRBD2, 5 bases. The CDR3 has 17 residues. V gave up 4 bases and J gave up 5 bases, with 25 bases separating them. Germline assignment: CDR1 SGHRS and CDR2 YFSETQ.

This clonotype was seen a few times. V is TRBV12-3 or TRBV12-4 and J is TRBJ2-1; TRBD1 is a possible D gene (5 bases). Trimming removed 4 bases at V and 12 bases at J, with 19 bases between. The length of the CDR3 is 14 residues. CDR3 loop: CASSSARKGIGQFF. The DNA for the CDR3 is TGTGCCAGCAGTTCGGCCCGCAAGGGGATCGGGCAGTTCTTC.

The rearrangement links TRBV6-1 to TRBJ2-3, with 7 bases matching TRBD2. The CDR3 runs to 13 residues. V lost 8 bases, J lost 3 bases, and 5 bases stayed unmatched. Germline CDR1 MNHNS, CDR2 SASEGT. The CDR3 DNA reads TGTGCCAGCGCGGTACTAGCGACAGATACGCAGTATTTT. Its translation is CASAVLATDTQYF.

This chain uses TRBV6-2 or TRBV6-3 with TRBJ2-2, with 7 bases fitting TRBD2. Germline assignment: CDR1 MNHEY and CDR2 SVGEGT. J was trimmed by 1 base and V by 10 bases; bases with no gene match: 9. This CDR3 comprises 15 residues. The CDR3, as DNA: TGTGCCACCTCCTGGGGGGGTTTGAACACCGGGGAGCTGTTTTTT. This sequence encodes CATSWGGLNTGELFF.

This sequence joins TRBV7-9 and TRBJ1-5, with 8 positions matching TRBD1. With V trimmed by 3 bases and J by 5 bases, 9 bases remained unmatched. Per germline, CDR1 SEHNR and CDR2 FQNEAQ (reference sequence). The CDR3 extends over 16 amino acids. CDR3 sequence (DNA): TGTGCCAGCAGCTTTGGAAGGACAGGGCGGGATCAGCCCCAGCATTTT. Its translation is CASSFGRTGRDQPQHF.

Note on this clonotype: This sequence may be a read error, since a much larger clone differs from it by one base. V gene TRBV11-2 combines with J gene TRBJ2-4, with D maybe TRBD2 (5 bases). Germline V gene sequence: CDR1 SGHAT, CDR2 FQNNGV. Trimming shortened V by 5 bases and J by 2 bases, and 10 bases separated the two germline ends. The CDR3 sequence is 14 residues long. The CDR3 region has the DNA TGTGCCAGCAGCCCCGACTACCCCAAAAACATTCAGTACTTC. As protein: CASSPDYPKNIQYF.

At least ten counts were recorded for this clonotype. This chain connects TRBV29-1 to TRBJ2-3; 15 nucleotides match TRBD2. This CDR3 region has 18 residues. Germline V gene data show CDR1 as SQVTM and CDR2 as ANQGSEA. J was trimmed by 7 bases and V by 3 bases; bases with no gene match: 14. The CDR3: CSVEGTSGGTGAQHTQYF. For the CDR3, the DNA is TGCAGCGTTGAGGGGACTAGCGGGGGGACAGGAGCACAGCATACGCAGTATTTT.

This clonotype has at least ten counts. The chain employs TRBV27 and TRBJ2-4; D call uncertain. The CDR3 is made up of 12 amino acids. V gave up 6 bases and J gave up 7 bases, with 10 bases separating them. CDR1 MNHEY and CDR2 SMNVEV come from the germline V gene (reference sequence). The CDR3 DNA is TGTGCCAGCAGCAACCACAATAACATTCAGTACTTC. Encoded protein: CASSNHNNIQYF.

This clonotype was detected many times. The V call is TRBV5-6, the J call TRBJ1-1; no firm D call. The V and J ends lost 2 bases and 12 bases respectively, with 14 bases between them. The CDR3 spans 12 residues. Germline-derived CDR1 and CDR2 are SGHDT and YYEEEE. CDR3 protein: CASSFGVGRSFF. The CDR3, as DNA: TGTGCCAGCAGCTTTGGGGTTGGGCGTTCTTTCTTT. The whole variable domain, filled in from reference TRBV5-6 and TRBJ1-1, reads DAGVTQSPTHLIKTRGQQVTLRCSPKSGHDTVSWYQQALGQGPQFIFQYYEEEERQRGNFPDRFSGHQFPNYSSELNVNALLLGDSALYLCASSFGVGRSFFGQGTRLTVV.

The rearrangement links TRBV4-3 to TRBJ2-1, with D tentatively TRBD1 or TRBD2 (5 bases each). The V end was cut by 1 base, the J end by 7 bases, with 8 bases between. CDR1 LGHNA and CDR2 YSLEER come from the germline V gene. The CDR3 is made up of 13 amino acids. CDR3 amino acids: CASSQVWGNEQFF. The CDR3 coding sequence is TGCGCCAGCAGCCAAGTTTGGGGGAATGAGCAGTTCTTC.

This clonotype was detected many times. The chain links TRBV7-9 to TRBJ1-3, with a tentative D call TRBD1 (6 bases). The germline V gene has CDR1 SEHNR and CDR2 FQNEAQ (reference sequence). The germline V and J ends were trimmed by 5 bases and 0 bases, with 17 bases remaining between them. This CDR3 comprises 17 residues. For the CDR3, the DNA is TGTGCCAGCAGCCCTCCACAGGGAAAGTACTCTGGAAACACCATATATTTT. This sequence encodes CASSPPQGKYSGNTIYF.

About this clonotype: This clone may be a read error of a much larger clone one base away. The V call is TRBV6-2 or TRBV6-3, the J call TRBJ1-5; possible D gene TRBD1, 5 bases. In germline, CDR1 is MNHEY, CDR2 SVGEGT. The CDR3 has 14 amino acids. The CDR3 here is CASSIGTANKPQHF. CDR3 nucleotides: TGTGCCAGCAGTATAGGGACGGCCAATAAGCCCCAGCATTTT.

In its sample, this clonotype was seen many times. The genes are TRBV20-1 and TRBJ1-6; 10 bases line up with TRBD1. The junction had 5 bases not matched to a gene; V was cut back by 1 base and J by 5 bases. There are 16 residues in the CDR3. Germline-derived CDR1 and CDR2 are DFQATT and SNEGSKA (reference sequence). For the CDR3, the DNA is TGCAGTGCTAGAGCTGGGACAGGGGTTGATAATTCACCCCTCCACTTT. Amino acid sequence: CSARAGTGVDNSPLHF.